This TCR beta chain is from a study of CD8 T cells in Susac syndrome. Findings and caveats of the study: The study recognized that the number of individuals in its TCR sequencing and HLA analysis was relatively small.

The V and J ends lost 5 bases and 2 bases, in that order; junction bases with no gene match: 6. CDR3 size: 14 residues. CDR1 and CDR2 from the germline V gene are MNHEY and SMNVEV (reference sequence). This clonotype was observed a handful of times. The antigen is undetermined. When the RNA was reverse transcribed, random hexamers were used with an input of roughly 0.5 to 1 ug. TCRdb ran MiXCR on the immunoSEQ multiplex PCR reads and lists one entry per CDR3 protein. The data contain about 430,000 distinct CDR3 sequences, approximately 85% of them singletons. The sequence came from a human donor with multiple sclerosis. Sequencing was performed on CD8+ T cells from PBMCs. The chain carries TRBV27 and TRBJ2-7; 7 nucleotides agree with TRBD1. CDR3 in amino acids: CASSGRDRPYEQYF. CDR3 in DNA: TGTGCCAGCAGTGGCCGGGACAGACCCTACGAGCAGTACTTC.